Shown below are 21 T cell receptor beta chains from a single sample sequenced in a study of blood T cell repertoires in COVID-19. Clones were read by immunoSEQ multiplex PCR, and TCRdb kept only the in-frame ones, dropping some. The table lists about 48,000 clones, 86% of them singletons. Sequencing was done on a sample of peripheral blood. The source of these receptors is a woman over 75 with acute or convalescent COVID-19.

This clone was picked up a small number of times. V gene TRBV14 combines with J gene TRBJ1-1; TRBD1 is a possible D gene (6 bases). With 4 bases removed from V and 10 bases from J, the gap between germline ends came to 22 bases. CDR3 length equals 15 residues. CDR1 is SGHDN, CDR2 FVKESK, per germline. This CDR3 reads CASSLPGAQGRGAFF. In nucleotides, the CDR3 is TGTGCCAGCAGCCTCCCAGGGGCACAGGGAAGGGGAGCTTTCTTT.

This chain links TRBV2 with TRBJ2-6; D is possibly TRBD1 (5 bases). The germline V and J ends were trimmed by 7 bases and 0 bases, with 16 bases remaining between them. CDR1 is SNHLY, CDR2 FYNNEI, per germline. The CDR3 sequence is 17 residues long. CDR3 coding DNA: TGTGCCAGCACCAGGCAGGGTGCTGGCTCTGGGGCCAACGTCCTGACTTTC. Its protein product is CASTRQGAGSGANVLTF. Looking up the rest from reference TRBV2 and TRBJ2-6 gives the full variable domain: EPEVTQTPSHQVTQMGQEVILRCVPISNHLYFYWYRQILGQKVEFLVSFYNNEISEKSEIFDDQFSVERPDGSNFTLKIRSTKLEDSAMYFCASTRQGAGSGANVLTFGAGSRLTVL.

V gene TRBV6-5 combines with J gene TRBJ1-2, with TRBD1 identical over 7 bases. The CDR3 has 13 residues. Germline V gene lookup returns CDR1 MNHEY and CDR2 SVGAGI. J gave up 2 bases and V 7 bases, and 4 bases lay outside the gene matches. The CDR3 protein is CASNRDRNYGYTF. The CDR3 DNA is TGTGCCAGCAATCGGGACAGAAACTATGGCTACACCTTC.

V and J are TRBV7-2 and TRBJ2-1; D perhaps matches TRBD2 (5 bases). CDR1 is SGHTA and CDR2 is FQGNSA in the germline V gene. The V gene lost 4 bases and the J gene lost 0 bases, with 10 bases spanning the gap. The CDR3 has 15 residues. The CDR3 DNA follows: TGTGCCAGCAGCTCTACTAGTAGCTCCTACAATGAGCAGTTCTTC. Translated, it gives CASSSTSSSYNEQFF. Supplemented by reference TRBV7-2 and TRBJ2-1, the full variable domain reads GAGVSQSPSNKVTEKGKDVELRCDPISGHTALYWYRQSLGQGLEFLIYFQGNSAPDKSGLPSDRFSAERTGGSVSTLTIQRTQQEDSAVYLCASSSTSSSYNEQFFGPGTRLTVL.

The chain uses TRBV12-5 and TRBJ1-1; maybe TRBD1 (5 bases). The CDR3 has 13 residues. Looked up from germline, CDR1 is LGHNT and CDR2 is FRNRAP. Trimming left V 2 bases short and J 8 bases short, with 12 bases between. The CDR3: CASGLRLPGEAFF. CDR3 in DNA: TGTGCTAGTGGTTTGAGACTCCCAGGGGAAGCTTTCTTT.

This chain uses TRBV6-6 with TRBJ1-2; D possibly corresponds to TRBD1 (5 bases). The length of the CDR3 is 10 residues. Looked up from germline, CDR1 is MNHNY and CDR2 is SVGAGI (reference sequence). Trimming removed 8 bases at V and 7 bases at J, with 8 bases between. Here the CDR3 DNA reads TGTGCCAGCGGGGCGAGTGGCTACACCTTC. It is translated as CASGASGYTF.

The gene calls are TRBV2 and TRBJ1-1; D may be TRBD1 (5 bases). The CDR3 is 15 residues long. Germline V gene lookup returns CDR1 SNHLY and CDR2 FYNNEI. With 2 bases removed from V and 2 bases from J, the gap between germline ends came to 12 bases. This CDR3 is CASSEWEGINTEAFF. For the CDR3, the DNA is TGTGCCAGCAGTGAATGGGAGGGGATTAACACTGAAGCTTTCTTT.

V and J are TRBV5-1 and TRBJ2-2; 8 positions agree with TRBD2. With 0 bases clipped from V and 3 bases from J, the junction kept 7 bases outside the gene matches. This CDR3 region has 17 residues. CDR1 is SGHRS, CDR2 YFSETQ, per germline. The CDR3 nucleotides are TGCGCCAGCAGCTTGGCCAGCGGGGGAGAATACACCGGGGAGCTGTTTTTT. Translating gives CASSLASGGEYTGELFF.

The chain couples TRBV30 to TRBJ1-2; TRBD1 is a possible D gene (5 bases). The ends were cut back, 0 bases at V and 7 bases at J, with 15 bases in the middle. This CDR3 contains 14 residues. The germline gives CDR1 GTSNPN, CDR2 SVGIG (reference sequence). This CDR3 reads CAWSVQSGSVGYTF. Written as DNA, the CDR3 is TGTGCCTGGAGTGTACAGTCAGGGTCTGTTGGCTACACCTTC. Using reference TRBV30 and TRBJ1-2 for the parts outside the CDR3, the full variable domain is SQTIHQWPATLVQPVGSPLSLECTVEGTSNPNLYWYRQAAGRGLQLLFYSVGIGQISSEVPQNLSASRPQDRQFILSSKKLLLSDSGFYLCAWSVQSGSVGYTFGSGTRLTVV.

The CDR3 region has the DNA TGTGCCAGCAGCACCCACGGGACTAGCACTGAGACCCAGTACTTC. The encoded protein is CASSTHGTSTETQYF. V gene TRBV9 combines with J gene TRBJ2-5, with 9 bases fitting TRBD2. This CDR3 region has 15 residues. V lost 4 bases and J lost 5; bases outside the gene matches: 9. The V gene's germline CDR1 is SGDLS and CDR2 YYNGEE.

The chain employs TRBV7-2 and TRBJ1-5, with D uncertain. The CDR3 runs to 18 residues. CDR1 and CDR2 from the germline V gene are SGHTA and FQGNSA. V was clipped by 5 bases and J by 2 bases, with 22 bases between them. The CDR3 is CASSPWLDTRCGNQPQHF. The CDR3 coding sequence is TGTGCCAGCAGCCCCTGGTTAGACACCCGGTGTGGCAATCAGCCCCAGCATTTT.

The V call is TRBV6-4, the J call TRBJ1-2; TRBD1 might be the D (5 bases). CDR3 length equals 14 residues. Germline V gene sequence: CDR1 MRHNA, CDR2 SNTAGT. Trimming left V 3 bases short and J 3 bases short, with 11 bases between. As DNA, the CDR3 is TGTGCCAGCAGTGAAAAGGGGTCGGACTATGGCTACACCTTC. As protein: CASSEKGSDYGYTF.

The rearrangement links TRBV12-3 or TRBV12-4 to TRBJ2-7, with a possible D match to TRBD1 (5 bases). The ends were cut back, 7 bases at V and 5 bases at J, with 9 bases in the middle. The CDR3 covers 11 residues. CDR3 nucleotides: TGTGCCAGCAAGGGGTTCCACGAGCAGTACTTC. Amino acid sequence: CASKGFHEQYF.

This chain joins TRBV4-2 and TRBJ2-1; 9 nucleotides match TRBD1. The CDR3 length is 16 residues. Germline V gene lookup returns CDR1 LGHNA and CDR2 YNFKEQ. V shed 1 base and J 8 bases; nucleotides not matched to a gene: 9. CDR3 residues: CASSQGRRQGVDEQFF. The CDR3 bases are TGTGCCAGCAGCCAAGGGAGGAGACAGGGGGTCGATGAGCAGTTCTTC.

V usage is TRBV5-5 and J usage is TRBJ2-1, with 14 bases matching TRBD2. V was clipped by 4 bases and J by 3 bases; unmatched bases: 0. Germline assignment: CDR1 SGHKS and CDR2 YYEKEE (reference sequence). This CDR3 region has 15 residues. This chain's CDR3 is CASSGLAGGYNEQFF. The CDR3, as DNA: TGTGCCAGCAGCGGACTAGCGGGGGGCTACAATGAGCAGTTCTTC.

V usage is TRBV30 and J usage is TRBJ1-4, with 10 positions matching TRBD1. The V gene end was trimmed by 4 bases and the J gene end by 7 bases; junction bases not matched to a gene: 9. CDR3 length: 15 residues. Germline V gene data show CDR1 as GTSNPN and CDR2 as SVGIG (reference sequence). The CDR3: CAWTRQGANGEKLFF. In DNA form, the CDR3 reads TGTGCCTGGACCAGACAGGGGGCGAACGGTGAAAAACTGTTTTTT.

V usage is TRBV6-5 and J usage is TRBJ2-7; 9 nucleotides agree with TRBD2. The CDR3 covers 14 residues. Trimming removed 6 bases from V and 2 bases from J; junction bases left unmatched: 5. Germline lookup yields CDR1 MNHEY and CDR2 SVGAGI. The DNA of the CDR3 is TGTGCCAGCAGGCCGGGACTAGCCACCTACGAGCAGTACTTC. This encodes CASRPGLATYEQYF.

The CDR3 loop reads CASSGTDSYGYTF. CDR3 nucleotides: TGTGCCAGTAGTGGGACGGACAGCTATGGCTACACCTTC. The J gene is TRBJ1-2, the V gene TRBV19; a weak D match, TRBD1 (6 bases). The germline CDR1 and CDR2 sequences are LNHDA and SQIVND (reference sequence). The CDR3 is made up of 13 amino acids. V was shortened by 5 bases and J by 4 bases, with 11 bases between the two germline ends. Full variable domain (rest looked up from reference TRBV19 and TRBJ1-2): DGGITQSPKYLFRKEGQNVTLSCEQNLNHDAMYWYRQDPGQGLRLIYYSQIVNDFQKGDIAEGYSVSREKKESFPLTVTSAQKNPTAFYLCASSGTDSYGYTFGSGTRLTVV.

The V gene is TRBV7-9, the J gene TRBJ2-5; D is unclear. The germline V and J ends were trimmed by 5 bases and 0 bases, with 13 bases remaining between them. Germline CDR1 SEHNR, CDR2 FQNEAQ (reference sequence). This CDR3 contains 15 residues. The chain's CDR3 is CASSQSGDNQETQYF. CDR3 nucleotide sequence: TGTGCCAGCAGCCAGTCCGGCGACAACCAAGAGACCCAGTACTTC. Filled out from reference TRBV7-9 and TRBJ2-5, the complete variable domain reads DTGVSQNPRHKITKRGQNVTFRCDPISEHNRLYWYRQTLGQGPEFLTYFQNEAQLEKSRLLSDRFSAERPKGSFSTLEIQRTEQGDSAMYLCASSQSGDNQETQYFGPGTRLLVL.

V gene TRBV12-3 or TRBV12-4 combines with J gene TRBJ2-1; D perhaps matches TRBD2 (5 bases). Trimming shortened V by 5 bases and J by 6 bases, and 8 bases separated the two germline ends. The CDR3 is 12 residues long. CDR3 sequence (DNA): TGTGCCAGCAGTCATGAGGGCAATGAGCAGTTCTTC. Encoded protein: CASSHEGNEQFF.

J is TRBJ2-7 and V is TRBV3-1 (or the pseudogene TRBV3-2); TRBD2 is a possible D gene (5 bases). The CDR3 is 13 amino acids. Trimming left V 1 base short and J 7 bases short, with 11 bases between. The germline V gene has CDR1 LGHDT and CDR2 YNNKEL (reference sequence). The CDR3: CASSQVEGKEQYF. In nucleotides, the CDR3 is TGTGCCAGCAGCCAAGTAGAGGGAAAGGAGCAGTACTTC.